A selection of T cell receptor beta chains follows, all from one sample in a study of blood T cell repertoires in COVID-19. TCRdb's table, derived via immunoSEQ multiplex PCR, lists solely in-frame clones and lacks some. The sample has roughly 250,000 clones, 84% seen once; the top ten hold around 7.8%. The sample was peripheral blood. The receptors shown here come from a human donor in a cohort sampled during active COVID-19. CDR3s include the opening cysteine and the closing phenylalanine or tryptophan. D genes are given only for firm matches. Clone size is shown for a subset of rows, as once, few, many or a class of expanded clone.

size	D	J	V	DNA	CDR3
NA	TRBD1	TRBJ1-6	TRBV27	TGTGCCAGCAAGGGACAGGGAAATTCACCCCTCCACTTT	CASKGQGNSPLHF
NA	TRBD1	TRBJ1-1	TRBV7-2	TGTGCCAGCAGCTGGGACAGCGTATCGATTGAAGCTTTCTTT	CASSWDSVSIEAFF
NA	TRBD1	TRBJ2-2	TRBV6-5	TGTGCCAGGGGGGACAGGAGAACCGGGGAGCTGTTTTTT	CARGDRRTGELFF
NA	NA	TRBJ1-5	TRBV6-2/TRBV6-3	TGTGCCAGCAGTTACCCAGGTCTCAATCAGCCCCAGCATTTT	CASSYPGLNQPQHF
NA	TRBD2	TRBJ2-6	TRBV4-2	TGTGCCAGCAGCCAAGACGGGGGGGGGCTCAGGGCCAACGTCCTGACTTTC	CASSQDGGGLRANVLTF
NA	TRBD1	TRBJ2-1	TRBV6-1	TGTGCCAGCAGTGACGGGACAGGGGGGAAGCAGTTCTTC	CASSDGTGGKQFF
once	TRBD1	TRBJ2-7	TRBV5-5	TGTGCCAGCAGCTTGCTTGCAGGGGGCAAGCAGTACTTC	CASSLLAGGKQYF
NA	NA	TRBJ2-7	TRBV28	TGTGCCAGCAGTTTAGCTTTGAGCGAGCAGTACTTC	CASSLALSEQYF
few	NA	TRBJ2-5	TRBV6-2/TRBV6-3	TGTGCCAGCAGCCGTACCCCCATTCCGCGGGAGACCCAGTACTTC	CASSRTPIPRETQYF
NA	TRBD1	TRBJ2-3	TRBV6-2/TRBV6-3	TGTGCCAGCAGTTTACCGGGACAGCGCACAGATACGCAGTATTTT	CASSLPGQRTDTQYF
NA	TRBD1	TRBJ2-5	TRBV2	TGTGCCAGCGGTGGCAGGGGGCTCCAAGAGACCCAGTACTTC	CASGGRGLQETQYF
NA	NA	TRBJ2-7	TRBV7-9	TGTGCCAGCAGCTTCTCAGGGGCCGAGCAGTACTTC	CASSFSGAEQYF
NA	TRBD1	TRBJ1-4	TRBV13	TGTGCCAGCTGTCGACCCGGGACAGATGAAAAACTGTTTTTT	CASCRPGTDEKLFF
once	TRBD1	TRBJ2-1	TRBV5-4	TGTGCCAGCACCCCCGGACAGGGGTCCTACAATGAGCAGTTCTTC	CASTPGQGSYNEQFF
few	NA	TRBJ2-2	TRBV5-4	TGTGCCAGCAGCACTCAGAACACCGGGGAGCTGTTTTTT	CASSTQNTGELFF
few	NA	TRBJ2-6	TRBV7-9	TGTGCCAGCAGCCACTCTGGGGCCAACGTCCTGACTTTC	CASSHSGANVLTF
few	NA	TRBJ2-7	TRBV7-8	TGTGCCAGCAGCTTCTTCGGGGGACTTTACGAGCAGTACTTC	CASSFFGGLYEQYF
NA	TRBD1	TRBJ2-7	TRBV7-9	TGTGCCAGCAGCGAGGGGGACAGGCCCCACGAGCAGTACTTC	CASSEGDRPHEQYF
NA	NA	TRBJ1-5	TRBV5-4	TGTGCCAGCAGCCCTGGTGTGGAGGGGTATCAGCCCCAGCATTTT	CASSPGVEGYQPQHF
NA	TRBD1	TRBJ1-2	TRBV24-1	TGTGCCACCAGTGAAACCGGGACAGGAATTAACTATGGCTACACCTTC	CATSETGTGINYGYTF
NA	NA	TRBJ2-7	TRBV28	TGTGCCAGCTCCCTGGGGCAGAAATTCTACGAGCAGTACTTC	CASSLGQKFYEQYF
NA	NA	TRBJ1-2	TRBV6-2/TRBV6-3	TGTGCCAGCAGTCAACGGGAGATTGGCTACACCTTC	CASSQREIGYTF